This T cell receptor (beta chain) was retrieved from a study of cytomegalovirus exposure and HLA in healthy donors (dated by TCRdb to about 2017). Concerning the study at large: In an earlier analysis of 587 of the donors, 250 to 350 Gb of sequence data and 95 million to 130 million unique TCR beta sequences from about 190 million T cells were reported. Roughly 290 gigabases of sequencing data and 70 million to 100 million unique TCR sequences made up an early release that covered roughly 670 HLA-typed donors. The genetic ancestry cluster associated with self-reported Caucasian donors included 65% to 90% of the roughly 400 genotyped donors. The study aimed to test whether signatures of past pathogen exposure could be identified by cataloging public T cell receptors. The study used immunosequencing to profile the T cell repertoires of about 670 subjects and linked those repertoires to cytomegalovirus serostatus. Along with the approximately 700-subject first cohort, a separate validation cohort of over a hundred different subjects was used. High-throughput TCR immunosequencing, statistical association of individual TCRs with disease status, and machine learning were combined to predict cytomegalovirus infection status. In a later analysis, previously published TCR beta repertoires from 500 to 750 donors were re-analyzed and high-resolution HLA genotyping was added so that TCR occurrence patterns could be studied. Rather than drawing on any new phenotypic data, the later analysis identified candidate immune exposures from TCR beta sequences and the way those sequences occurred across donors. To decide whether each TCR beta V gene segment behaved as functional or pseudogenic, an earlier analysis of nearly 600 of the donors relied on high-throughput TCR beta sequencing. Donor age, sex, ethnicity and CMV serostatus were compiled alongside the repertoire data. In a later genetic analysis, genome-wide SNP genotypes for about three fifths of the 666 donors were used, and that subset was treated as a discovery cohort. Every repertoire in the discovery cohort had been generated on one and the same sequencing platform. HLA typing covered class I and class II loci at four-digit resolution. The number of typed donors differed by locus: 629-630 for A, B, C, DRB1 and DQB1; some 500 for DQA1; approximately 600 for DPA1; and about 450 for DPB1. Roughly 5 DR-DQ haplotypes were handled as single units for association and clustering because linkage in the cohort was strong. On average, 235,054 unique TCR beta nucleotide sequences were sequenced per donor among a few hundred genotyped donors of the cohort, with roughly a sixth of those sequences being non-productive.

The cohort comprised 550 to 700 healthy bone marrow donors. All cohort members were sampled while nominally healthy, although unrecorded immune exposures were likely present. The donor was CMV seronegative and was included in the group of a few hundred seronegative cohort members. A peripheral blood sample was provided by each donor, and peripheral blood mononuclear cells were used for TCR beta sequencing. The Qiagen DNeasy Blood Extraction Kit was used to extract genomic DNA from the blood cell samples. Receptors were amplified or captured by the immunoSEQ multiplex PCR assay. The multiplex PCR relied on a mix of 60 forward primers for TCR Vbeta segments and 13 reverse primers for TCR Jbeta segments. A multiplex PCR assay on genomic DNA amplified the CDR3 region of rearranged TCR beta genes. Amplified TCR beta libraries were sequenced as 87-base-pair reads on the Illumina HiSeq System. Per the original workflow: Across the 640 or so repertoires, a later analysis counted 80 million or so unique TCR beta chains, roughly 11 million of which were shared by at least two donors. Raw reads were error-corrected and collapsed into unique sequences with a nearest-neighbor algorithm that merged closely related sequences to remove PCR and sequencing errors. Alignment of CDR3 sequences to IMGT reference sequences was used to assign V, D and J gene segments. For a sequence to be retained, at least a six-nucleotide match to both a V gene segment and a J gene segment was required. Rearrangements were classified as productive when the CDR3 lacked stop codons and remained in frame with V and J, and all other rearrangements were classified as non-productive. CDR3 was defined by IMGT convention, running from the second conserved V-encoded cysteine to the conserved J-encoded phenylalanine. The earlier analysis of 587 of the donors excluded sequences that lacked an unambiguous match to a single V gene segment. An earlier analysis of a few hundred of the donors classified V segments as functional when productive rearrangements were above 56.7% and as segregating when the standard deviation between donors was above 5%. To diagnose cytomegalovirus status from the catalog of TCR beta chain sequences, a statistical classification framework was built. In a later analysis, V and J genes were assigned by comparing TCR nucleotide sequences against IMGT/GENE-DB human TR gene sequences. A later analysis assigned CDR3 sequences and most-parsimonious VDJ recombination scenarios with the TCRdist pipeline. In a later analysis, each TCR beta chain was defined by its CDR3 amino acid sequence together with its V-gene family, and reads lacking a unique V-gene family were excluded. To address suspected cross-contamination and a sequencing artifact, a later analysis removed roughly 640 highly shared, low-generation-probability nucleotide sequences. A later analysis calculated a clonal expansion index for each public chain from normalized within-repertoire ranks of inferred template counts. A later analysis computed generation probabilities with a VDJ recombination model fitted to out-of-frame rearrangements, and checked the results against IGoR. A later analysis scored TCR-TCR, TCR-HLA and TCR-CMV co-occurrence with hypergeometric tests, applying a repertoire-size bias correction to TCR pairs. In a later analysis, false discovery rates were estimated by permuting HLA or CMV assignments 20 times. In a later analysis, co-occurring TCRs were grouped using DBSCAN, and TCRdist sequence similarity was added for clustering within HLA-allele-positive subsets. Repertoires with fewer than 30,000 or more than 120,000 public chains were left out of co-occurrence clustering, as were about five repertoires with anomalous nucleotide sharing. Held by TCRdb, this immuneACCESS table contains in-frame sequences only and omits some clones. Under half of the omission traces to an unresolved V gene where checked; the cause of the rest is unknown. D and trimming come from the DNA, and the V and J calls and clone size come from that table. The sample table records 100,000 to 150,000 clones; about 78% of these occur just once. The ten largest clones represent around 4% of the sample.

In the germline V gene, CDR1 corresponds to SGDLS and CDR2 to YYNGEE. The CDR3 holds 16 amino acids from the cysteine to the phenylalanine. Just CDR3 DNA is preserved here, 48 bases in frame from base 1. Trimming at the junction amounts to 0 bases on V and 7 bases on J, and the germline ends lie 16 bases apart. The paper's findings and limits, for the study overall: Strong co-occurrence of HLA alleles, especially DR and DQ, made assigning TCR associations to individual alleles difficult. A later analysis reported that several top co-occurrence clusters appeared linked to parvovirus B19, influenza, CMV and Epstein-Barr virus. V-gene and J-gene trimming of TCR beta chains was associated with a missense DCLRE1C variant in a later genetic analysis, and the association was replicated in an independent cohort. In the study, some 160 TCR beta chains were listed as associated with cytomegalovirus. A further reported finding was that TCR beta sequences accurately predicted the HLA-A and HLA-B alleles for most subjects in the first cohort. Because HLA typing was unavailable for some donors at each locus, only the typed subset was used in association tests. According to the authors, the approach could potentially be generalized to other disease states and immunological phenotypes. In vitro tests confirmed that three of the cytomegalovirus-associated TCR beta chains recognize cytomegalovirus antigens. Some IMGT-functional V segments, including TRBV6-2 and TRBV6-3, could not be told apart with the 87-base-pair reads, so those segments were excluded. This cohort had only TCR beta chains sequenced, and the lack of alpha or paired-chain data limited which features could be detected. Because counts were too low, about 15 rarely observed V segments, including chromosome 9 orphons, were left out of the earlier analysis of some 600 of the donors. The presence/absence analyses assumed that sequencing depth was roughly uniform across donors, and that assumption may not be true. A group of highly shared sequence variants was considered likely to be a technical artifact of the sequencing pipeline. In a later analysis, the rate of TCR association differed among HLA loci, with DRB1 alleles having the most associated TCRs and HLA-C alleles having the fewest. Broadly in line with IMGT annotations, most TCR beta V segments showed up in productive rearrangements about 87% or about 30% of the time in an earlier analysis of several hundred of the donors. Linkage disequilibrium might explain the correlated functional status among segregating V segments, but an unknown experimental factor could not be excluded. Immune exposure information for the cohort was limited to CMV serostatus. According to a later analysis, most CMV-associated TCR beta chains appeared to be HLA-restricted, and the HLA associations seemed to be driven largely by CMV exposure. A later analysis associated roughly 17,000 TCR beta sequences with specific HLA alleles at a false discovery rate of 0.05. Most TCR sequences were seen in very few donors, while some public TCRs were found in many individuals. In a later analysis, HLA-associated TCR beta chains were found to be more clonally expanded and to have lower generation probabilities than equally common non-associated chains. Compared with the roughly 710-donor mean, donors in an Asian-associated ancestry cluster had fewer N-insertions in productive TCRs, according to a later genetic analysis. In both the original and validation cohorts, the classifier was reported to diagnose cytomegalovirus status with high specificity and sensitivity.

This clone was counted a few times. Its specific antigen is unknown. Base qualities are not provided; no much larger clone lies one nucleotide away. The receptor's source is a man aged 25-40 years in good health and CMV-seronegative. The receptor chain draws on TRBV9 and TRBJ1-4; the D gene is perhaps TRBD1, from 5 matching bases. The sequenced material came from PBMCs. The CDR3 corresponds to CASSVAGRGGFEKLFF. The DNA reads as follows: TGTGCCAGCAGCGTAGCGGGGCGCGGAGGGTTTGAAAAACTGTTTTTT.